Given below is one TCR beta chain in context. This entry belongs to a study of blood T cell repertoires in COVID-19. This CDR3 has 16 amino acids. Germline CDR1 is LGHNA and CDR2 is YNFKEQ. The junction had 3 bases not matched to a gene; V was cut back by 2 bases and J by 2 bases. Assay: immunoSEQ multiplex PCR; the TCRdb copy retains only in-frame clones and omits some. The sample lists roughly 60,000 clones, approximately 90% occurring once. The genes are TRBV4-2 and TRBJ2-3; 11 positions match TRBD2. The sample comprised peripheral blood. This clonotype was sampled from a man aged 40-50 years with COVID-19, enrolled during active disease. CDR3: CASSQSSGGNTDTQYF. CDR3 DNA: TGTGCCAGCAGCCAATCTAGCGGGGGGAACACAGATACGCAGTATTTT.